The 30 T cell receptor beta chains presented below share a single source sample, sequenced in a study of technical replicates of blood from several donors (TCRdb year 2017). The library was obtained by the immunoSEQ multiplex PCR assay. TCRdb's version of the immuneACCESS table is confined to in-frame rearrangements and falls short of the full clone set. An unresolved V gene accounts for under half of the shortfall where checked; the remainder is of unknown origin. Present in this sample are some 70,000 clones, about 95% of which were seen just once. Roughly 0.24% of the sample is held by the ten biggest clonotypes. The sequencing sample was made of T cells isolated from PBMCs. These receptors all come from a human donor in good health.

V is TRBV5-6 and J is TRBJ2-2; TRBD1 agrees at 7 bases. CDR1 is SGHDT, CDR2 YYEEEE, per germline. The CDR3 is 17 residues long. V lost 0 bases to trimming and J lost 6 bases; unmatched junction nucleotides: 11. CDR3 in amino acids: CASSLVRRQTGPGELFF. The CDR3 DNA follows: TGTGCCAGCAGCTTGGTGAGGCGGCAGACAGGGCCCGGGGAGCTGTTTTTT.

The chain uses TRBV5-1 and TRBJ2-1; D is uncertain. CDR1 SGHRS and CDR2 YFSETQ come from the germline V gene. This CDR3 region has 15 residues. V lost 0 bases and J lost 0, with 7 bases in between. CDR3 residues: CASSLGPSSYNEQFF. CDR3 sequence (DNA): TGCGCCAGCAGCTTGGGGCCCAGCTCCTACAATGAGCAGTTCTTC.

V and J are TRBV2 and TRBJ2-7, with a tentative D call TRBD2 (6 bases). Germline V gene data show CDR1 as SNHLY and CDR2 as FYNNEI. V lost 7 bases to trimming and J lost 2 bases, with 27 bases between them. This CDR3 contains 18 residues. The CDR3 reads CASKESQSAGPSTYEQYF. The CDR3 DNA is TGTGCCAGCAAGGAAAGCCAGTCGGCGGGGCCGTCAACCTACGAGCAGTACTTC.

The chain carries TRBV4-2 and TRBJ2-1; TRBD2 aligns across 10 bases. CDR3 size: 17 residues. CDR1 LGHNA and CDR2 YNFKEQ come from the germline V gene. The V and J ends lost 2 bases and 2 bases, in that order; junction bases with no gene match: 6. CDR3 DNA: TGTGCCAGCAGCCAATCGGCTAGCGGGAGCACCTACAATGAGCAGTTCTTC. Protein product: CASSQSASGSTYNEQFF.

This chain links TRBV2 with TRBJ2-7, with 8 bases that match TRBD2. Germline V gene data show CDR1 as SNHLY and CDR2 as FYNNEI. CDR3 size: 12 residues. Trimming at V came to 8 bases and at J to 0 bases, leaving 0 bases not matched to a gene. The CDR3 protein is CASGTSSYEQYF. The CDR3 bases are TGTGCCAGCGGGACTAGCTCCTACGAGCAGTACTTC.

The chain couples TRBV6-5 to TRBJ1-2; tentatively, D is TRBD1 (5 bases). Trimming took off 5 bases at V and 8 bases at J, with 12 bases between the two ends. Germline-derived CDR1 and CDR2 are MNHEY and SVGAGI. The CDR3 is 12 amino acids. For the CDR3, the DNA is TGTGCCAGCAGTACGGGGGGTGCGGGCTACACCTTC. Residues: CASSTGGAGYTF.

The gene calls are TRBV28 and TRBJ2-5; 8 nucleotides align to TRBD2. The CDR3 has 16 amino acids. V shed 8 bases and J 5 bases; nucleotides not matched to a gene: 16. Germline V gene data show CDR1 as MDHEN and CDR2 as SYDVKM. CDR3 DNA: TGTGCCAGCGGACCGAGCGGGGGTGGTATGGAGGAGACCCAGTACTTC. This translates into CASGPSGGGMEETQYF.

V usage is TRBV6-5 and J usage is TRBJ1-3; no firm D call. V lost 5 bases and J lost 4, with 9 bases in between. The CDR3 spans 13 residues. The V gene's germline CDR1 is MNHEY and CDR2 SVGAGI. The CDR3 spells CASSTGEGNTIYF. The CDR3 DNA reads TGTGCCAGCAGTACCGGGGAGGGAAACACCATATATTTT.

V usage is TRBV14 and J usage is TRBJ1-3, with D hard to call. The CDR3 consists of 14 residues. The germline gives CDR1 SGHDN, CDR2 FVKESK. Trimming took 5 bases from V and 1 from J, leaving 9 bases between them. The CDR3 reads CASSAVRSGNTIYF. The CDR3 nucleotides read TGTGCCAGCAGCGCAGTTCGTTCTGGAAACACCATATATTTT.

The chain couples TRBV7-3 to TRBJ1-1; 7 bases fit TRBD1. CDR1 is SGHTA and CDR2 is FQGTGA in the germline V gene. J gave up 5 bases and V 4 bases, and 16 bases lay outside the gene matches. The CDR3 runs to 17 residues. The CDR3 reads CASSSGGAGGKGTEAFF. Written as DNA, the CDR3 is TGTGCCAGCAGCTCGGGGGGGGCAGGGGGTAAAGGGACTGAAGCTTTCTTT. The complete variable domain, with remaining parts taken from reference TRBV7-3 and TRBJ1-1, reads GAGVSQTPSNKVTEKGKYVELRCDPISGHTALYWYRQSLGQGPEFLIYFQGTGAADDSGLPNDRFFAVRPEGSVSTLKIQRTERGDSAVYLCASSSGGAGGKGTEAFFGQGTRLTVV.

The chain recombines TRBV29-1 with TRBJ1-2; no definite D call. V lost 4 bases and J 7 bases, leaving 10 bases between the germline ends. The V gene's germline CDR1 is SQVTM and CDR2 ANQGSEA. The CDR3 consists of 11 residues. CDR3 coding DNA: TGCAGCGTTGTGGAGGGCCCTGGCTACACCTTC. It translates to CSVVEGPGYTF.

The chain joins TRBV21-1 to TRBJ1-2; the table's D gene call, TRBD1, was not cross checked with the DNA. TRBV21-1 is a pseudogene. The CDR3 length is 14 residues. CDR3 DNA sequence: TGTGCCAGCAGCAAAAGGCAGGGGGCGAAAGGCTACACCTTC. Translating it yields CASSKRQGAKGYTF.

This clone was counted once. The gene calls are TRBV6-6 and TRBJ1-1; a weak D match, TRBD1 (5 bases). The germline V gene has CDR1 MNHNY and CDR2 SVGAGI (reference sequence). V lost 2 bases and J lost 11, with 15 bases in between. CDR3 length: 13 amino acids. CDR3 sequence reads: CASSYDPGRDAFF. The CDR3 nucleotides are TGTGCCAGCAGTTACGACCCCGGCAGGGATGCTTTCTTT.

The V call is TRBV21-1, the J call TRBJ2-5; TRBD1 was called by the table and not checked on the DNA. TRBV21-1 is assigned pseudogene status. The length of the CDR3 is 15 residues. The CDR3 DNA reads as TGTGCCAGCAGCAAACCAGACAGGGATGGAGAGACCCAGTACTTC. As protein: CASSKPDRDGETQYF.

V and J are TRBV6-6 and TRBJ2-5; no clear D gene. The germline V gene has CDR1 MNHNY and CDR2 SVGAGI (reference sequence). The CDR3 extends over 16 amino acids. Trimming stripped 5 bases from V and 3 bases from J, with 19 bases between. Here the CDR3 DNA reads TGTGCCAGCAGTACAGCTGCCGTCACAGAGAAAGAGACCCAGTACTTC. Amino acid sequence: CASSTAAVTEKETQYF.

V usage is TRBV28 and J usage is TRBJ2-7; TRBD2 might be the D (6 bases). V lost 8 bases, J lost 6 bases, and 14 bases lay in between. The CDR3 runs 12 residues. The germline V gene encodes CDR1 MDHEN and CDR2 SYDVKM. DNA for the CDR3: TGTGCCAGCTCCTCGGGAGCTTCCGAGCAGTACTTC. This encodes CASSSGASEQYF.

The V gene is TRBV6-5, the J gene TRBJ1-1; D is unresolved. This CDR3 contains 15 residues. Trimming removed 0 bases from V and 2 bases from J, with 10 bases in between. Germline CDR1 and CDR2: MNHEY and SVGAGI. The CDR3 here is CASSYSRQPNTEAFF. The CDR3 DNA sequence: TGTGCCAGCAGTTACTCGAGGCAGCCCAACACTGAAGCTTTCTTT.

The table lists this clone with a few counts. The chain links TRBV18 to TRBJ1-1; the D is unclear. V was pared by 5 bases and J by 11 bases, with 12 bases between. Germline loops: CDR1 KGHSH, CDR2 LQKENI. This CDR3 spans 11 amino acids. The DNA of the CDR3 is TGTGCCAGCTCATCCAGTGAGAGGGCTTTCTTT. Protein product: CASSSSERAFF.

In its sample, this clone was seen a few times. The chain is built from TRBV5-1 and TRBJ1-1; D is uncertain. CDR1 and CDR2 from the germline V gene are SGHRS and YFSETQ. Trimming took off 4 bases at V and 2 bases at J, with 3 bases between the two ends. The CDR3 extends over 11 amino acids. The chain's CDR3 is CASSLNTEAFF. DNA for the CDR3: TGCGCCAGCAGCCTTAACACTGAAGCTTTCTTT.

The count of this clone is one. This sequence joins TRBV2 and TRBJ1-6; D may be TRBD1 (5 bases). This CDR3 is 13 amino acids long. Trimming removed 7 bases from V and 9 bases from J, with 13 bases in between. Germline CDR1 and CDR2: SNHLY and FYNNEI. This CDR3 is CASIRVKGSPLHF. The CDR3 DNA follows: TGTGCCAGCATCAGGGTCAAAGGTTCACCCCTCCACTTT.

The chain is built from TRBV27 and TRBJ2-7; 9 bases agree with TRBD1. Germline values: CDR1 MNHEY, CDR2 SMNVEV (reference sequence). V lost 8 bases, J lost 1 base, and 9 bases stayed unmatched. The CDR3 consists of 15 residues. CDR3 coding DNA: TGTGCCAGCTCCCGCAGACAGGGGGGTTCCTACGAGCAGTACTTC. It encodes CASSRRQGGSYEQYF.

V usage is TRBV13 and J usage is TRBJ2-1; possible D gene TRBD2, 5 bases. Germline V gene lookup returns CDR1 PRHDT and CDR2 FYEKMQ (reference sequence). V was shortened by 4 bases and J by 6 bases, with 10 bases between the two germline ends. The CDR3 runs 13 residues. The CDR3 here is CASSSRTANEQFF. The CDR3 region has the DNA TGTGCCAGCAGCTCCAGGACTGCCAATGAGCAGTTCTTC.

This chain links TRBV2 with TRBJ1-5, with D perhaps matching TRBD1 (5 bases). V lost 2 bases and J lost 0, with 11 bases in between. From germline, CDR1 is SNHLY and CDR2 FYNNEI. The CDR3 extends over 16 amino acids. The CDR3 DNA is TGTGCCAGCAGTGAACGGGGGACCCTTAGCAATCAGCCCCAGCATTTT. This codes for CASSERGTLSNQPQHF. Supplemented by reference TRBV2 and TRBJ1-5, the full variable domain reads EPEVTQTPSHQVTQMGQEVILRCVPISNHLYFYWYRQILGQKVEFLVSFYNNEISEKSEIFDDQFSVERPDGSNFTLKIRSTKLEDSAMYFCASSERGTLSNQPQHFGDGTRLSIL.

This clone was seen just once. The J gene is TRBJ1-2, the V gene TRBV7-9, with D tentatively TRBD1 (6 bases). CDR1 and CDR2 (germline): SEHNR, FQNEAQ (reference sequence). The V end was cut by 3 bases, the J end by 3 bases, with 17 bases between. This CDR3 has 16 amino acids. The CDR3 loop reads CASSFPGGGADYGYTF. Written as DNA, the CDR3 is TGTGCCAGCAGCTTTCCGGGCGGGGGGGCGGACTATGGCTACACCTTC.

This clone was found once. V and J are TRBV9 and TRBJ2-1; tentatively, D is TRBD2 (5 bases). CDR3 length equals 13 residues. The germline CDR1 and CDR2 sequences are SGDLS and YYNGEE. V was cut by 2 bases and J by 8 bases, with 11 bases left in between. The CDR3 DNA reads TGTGCCAGCAGCGTTTCTAGCTTCCATGAGCAGTTCTTC. It codes for CASSVSSFHEQFF.

V and J are TRBV6-5 and TRBJ2-1; D may be TRBD1 (6 bases). This CDR3 is 11 amino acids long. Trimming pared 6 bases from V and 10 bases from J, leaving 10 bases between. Per germline, CDR1 MNHEY and CDR2 SVGAGI. The CDR3 nucleotides read TGTGCCAGCAGCATAGGACAGGAGCAGTTCTTC. Translating it yields CASSIGQEQFF.

This clone was picked up one time. The chain has TRBV27 and TRBJ2-7; a possible D gene is TRBD2 (5 bases). Germline V gene lookup returns CDR1 MNHEY and CDR2 SMNVEV (reference sequence). The V and J ends lost 5 bases and 3 bases respectively, with 11 bases between them. The CDR3 consists of 13 residues. Here the CDR3 DNA reads TGTGCCAGCAGTCCGTCCGGACTCTACGAGCAGTACTTC. Translated, it gives CASSPSGLYEQYF.

The J gene is TRBJ1-2, the V gene TRBV7-6; TRBD1 aligns across 7 bases. V shed 3 bases and J 5 bases; nucleotides not matched to a gene: 9. The CDR3 loop spans 15 amino acids. CDR1 is SGHVS and CDR2 is FNYEAQ in the germline V gene. DNA for the CDR3: TGTGCCAGCAGCTTGGATCGACAGGGCGGTTATGGCTACACCTTC. Protein sequence: CASSLDRQGGYGYTF.

The V gene is TRBV7-9, the J gene TRBJ1-2, with TRBD1 identical over 8 bases. The CDR3 loop spans 15 amino acids. Germline CDR1 reads SEHNR; CDR2 reads FQNEAQ (reference sequence). The V segment lost 4 bases and the J segment 2 bases; nucleotides outside the gene matches: 6. The CDR3 region is CASSSDRENNYGYTF. The CDR3 DNA is TGTGCCAGCAGCTCGGACAGGGAGAACAACTATGGCTACACCTTC.

The rearrangement links TRBV5-1 to TRBJ2-5; 10 bases map to TRBD2. J was trimmed by 4 bases and V by 0 bases; bases with no gene match: 9. The germline gives CDR1 SGHRS, CDR2 YFSETQ. There are 17 residues in the CDR3. The CDR3, as DNA: TGCGCCAGCAGCTTGGTTGTAGCGGGAGGATTGGGAGAGACCCAGTACTTC. Its protein product is CASSLVVAGGLGETQYF.